This T cell receptor (beta chain) was profiled in a study of cytomegalovirus exposure and HLA in healthy donors. Points from the study as a whole: Information on immune exposure was restricted to one variable (CMV serostatus).

This CDR3 region has 14 residues. CDR1 SGHRS and CDR2 YFSETQ come from the germline V gene. Trimming stripped 3 bases from V and 4 bases from J, with 13 bases between. About this clone: Its antigen is unknown.

The PCR had 60 Vbeta and 13 Jbeta primers. Study processing details: Counted up in a later analysis, unique TCR beta chains came to some 72 million, with about 9.9 million shared. Produced via immunoSEQ multiplex PCR; TCRdb's table is partial and in-frame only. V and J calls and clone size follow that table, whereas D and trimming were derived from the DNA. Of 120,000 to 150,000 clones listed, approximately 73% are singletons. Sequenced: PBMCs. J is TRBJ1-1 and V is TRBV5-1; D is ambiguous. The origin of this receptor is a woman under 30 in good health and CMV-seronegative. The DNA of the CDR3 is TGCGCCAGCAGCTCGGCCGTTGGAGGCACTGAAGCTTTCTTT. Translation: CASSSAVGGTEAFF.